Below, 26 T cell receptor beta chains from the same sample are listed, as sequenced in a study of blood T cell repertoires in COVID-19. TCRdb's copy holds only in-frame clones and misses some; the assay was immunoSEQ multiplex PCR. The data hold around 160,000 clones, with about four fifths observed a single time. The sequenced sample consisted of peripheral blood. These receptors were taken from a human donor with acute or convalescent COVID-19. The donor label of this sample is uncertain.

J is TRBJ1-5 and V is TRBV11-2; no reliable D call. Germline CDR1 is SGHAT and CDR2 is FQNNGV. V lost 1 base and J lost 7, with 8 bases in between. This CDR3 comprises 13 residues. The CDR3 is CASSLGRGQPQHF. DNA of the CDR3: TGTGCCAGCAGCTTAGGTCGGGGACAGCCCCAGCATTTT.

This rearrangement joins TRBV20-1 to TRBJ1-2; no definite D call. The CDR3 covers 10 residues. Germline V gives CDR1 DFQATT, CDR2 SNEGSKA (reference sequence). With 0 bases removed from V and 9 bases from J, the gap between germline ends came to 5 bases. The CDR3 is CSARERSYTF. CDR3 in DNA: TGCAGTGCTAGAGAGAGGAGCTACACCTTC.

The chain has TRBV19 and TRBJ2-7, with D uncertain. The CDR3 spans 11 residues. V lost 3 bases and J 6 bases, leaving 6 bases between the germline ends. Germline-derived CDR1 and CDR2 are LNHDA and SQIVND (reference sequence). Here the CDR3 reads CASSIFGEQYF. DNA of the CDR3: TGTGCCAGTAGTATTTTCGGCGAGCAGTACTTC.

The V call is TRBV7-8, the J call TRBJ1-1; no reliable D call. Germline CDR1 and CDR2: SGHVS and FQNEAQ. Between the trimmed V and J ends, which lost 1 base and 4 bases, there was a span of 4 bases. CDR3 length: 12 amino acids. The CDR3 region has the DNA TGTGCCAGCAGCTTAGAGAGCACTGAAGCTTTCTTT. Its protein product is CASSLESTEAFF.

V is TRBV19 and J is TRBJ2-3, with 9 bases lining up with TRBD1. Germline V gene sequence: CDR1 LNHDA, CDR2 SQIVND (reference sequence). The junction had 7 bases not matched to a gene; V was cut back by 8 bases and J by 4 bases. The CDR3 contains 14 residues. The CDR3 protein is CASWGQGGSDTQYF. CDR3 nucleotide sequence: TGTGCCAGTTGGGGACAGGGAGGGTCAGATACGCAGTATTTT.

The rearrangement uses TRBV5-1 and TRBJ1-4, with 9 bases matching TRBD1. After removal of 4 bases from V and 6 bases from J, the junction contained 4 bases not matched to a gene. Germline CDR1 is SGHRS and CDR2 is YFSETQ. The CDR3 totals 14 residues. CDR3 sequence: CASSADRGYEKLFF. As DNA, the CDR3 is TGCGCCAGCAGCGCGGACAGGGGATATGAAAAACTGTTTTTT.

The chain is built from TRBV3-1 (or the pseudogene TRBV3-2) and TRBJ1-5, with D uncertain. Trimming took off 1 base at V and 5 bases at J, with 6 bases between the two ends. The V gene's germline CDR1 is LGHDT and CDR2 YNNKEL (reference sequence). The CDR3 totals 13 residues. The DNA of the CDR3 is TGTGCCAGCAGCCAAGGGCCCTATCAGCCCCAGCATTTT. Translation: CASSQGPYQPQHF.

V is TRBV11-2 and J is TRBJ1-2; D not resolved. This CDR3 spans 14 amino acids. Per germline, CDR1 SGHAT and CDR2 FQNNGV. Between the trimmed V and J ends, which lost 5 bases and 9 bases, there was a span of 19 bases. In DNA form, the CDR3 reads TGTGCCAGCAGCCCCACCTACGGCGAGAGGAGCTACACCTTC. Protein: CASSPTYGERSYTF.

The V gene is TRBV23-1, the J gene TRBJ1-4; D is ambiguous. TRBV23-1 is assigned to the ORF class and has an uncertain function. Trimming stripped 1 base from V and 8 bases from J, with 14 bases between. CDR3 length: 15 residues. The CDR3 sequence: CASSQLRPREEKLFF. CDR3 bases: TGCGCCAGCAGTCAATTGCGTCCCCGGGAAGAAAAACTGTTTTTT.

This clone was counted a single time. V is TRBV5-1 and J is TRBJ1-1; D is possibly TRBD1 (5 bases). Germline values: CDR1 SGHRS, CDR2 YFSETQ. This CDR3 contains 13 residues. V was clipped by 5 bases and J by 0 bases, with 8 bases between them. CDR3 bases: TGCGCCAGCAGTCGACAGATGAACACTGAAGCTTTCTTT. Translating gives CASSRQMNTEAFF. The full variable domain, with the rest looked up from reference TRBV5-1 and TRBJ1-1, is KAGVTQTPRYLIKTRGQQVTLSCSPISGHRSVSWYQQTPGQGLQFLFEYFSETQRNKGNFPGRFSGRQFSNSRSEMNVSTLELGDSALYLCASSRQMNTEAFFGQGTRLTVV.

This chain connects TRBV23-1 to TRBJ1-2; 10 bases align to TRBD1. Being an ORF, TRBV23-1 has a function that is uncertain. This CDR3 has 16 amino acids. The ends lost 0 bases at V and 7 bases at J; junction bases unmatched: 8. CDR3 nucleotide sequence: TGCGCCAGCAGTCAATCGAGGACAGGGGGAGTAGGTGGCTACACCTTC. It translates to CASSQSRTGGVGGYTF.

V usage is TRBV15 and J usage is TRBJ1-2; TRBD1 matches 12 bases. Germline V gene data show CDR1 as LNHNV and CDR2 as YYDKDF (reference sequence). The V and J ends lost 3 bases and 8 bases, in that order; junction bases with no gene match: 4. The CDR3 covers 14 residues. CDR3 nucleotide sequence: TGTGCCACCAGCAGCGGGACAGGGGGCCAGGGCTACACCTTC. It is translated as CATSSGTGGQGYTF.

This clone occurred once. The chain recombines TRBV10-1 with TRBJ2-2; 9 positions match TRBD2. Germline V gene lookup returns CDR1 WNHNN and CDR2 SYGVQD (reference sequence). The CDR3 consists of 15 residues. V lost 3 bases and J lost 3; bases outside the gene matches: 2. CDR3 in DNA: TGCGCCAGCAGTGATAGCGGGGGCTACACCGGGGAGCTGTTTTTT. Translation gives CASSDSGGYTGELFF.

The chain carries TRBV18 and TRBJ1-1; 12 bases map to TRBD1. Trimming cost V 4 bases and J 6 bases; bases outside gene matches: 12. CDR3 length: 17 amino acids. The germline gives CDR1 KGHSH, CDR2 LQKENI. The CDR3 spells CASSLLGQGADAAEAFF. The DNA of the CDR3 is TGTGCCAGCTCACTCCTGGGACAGGGGGCTGACGCGGCTGAAGCTTTCTTT. The entire variable domain, with the rest obtained from reference TRBV18 and TRBJ1-1, is as follows: NAGVMQNPRHLVRRRGQEARLRCSPMKGHSHVYWYRQLPEEGLKFMVYLQKENIIDESGMPKERFSAEFPKEGPSILRIQQVVRGDSAAYFCASSLLGQGADAAEAFFGQGTRLTVV.

This clone has a count of ten or more. The rearrangement uses TRBV30 and TRBJ1-2; D possibly corresponds to TRBD1 (6 bases). Per the germline V gene, CDR1 is GTSNPN and CDR2 is SVGIG (reference sequence). This CDR3 is built from 15 residues. The V gene lost 1 base and the J gene lost 4 bases, with 16 bases spanning the gap. CDR3 nucleotides: TGTGCCTGGAGTGGAGCGGCCAGGGGCCCCTATGGCTACACCTTC. It specifies CAWSGAARGPYGYTF.

This clone is a singleton in its sample. V usage is TRBV6-2 or TRBV6-3 and J usage is TRBJ1-5; D unresolved. The germline gives CDR1 MNHEY, CDR2 SVGEGT. V lost 2 bases and J lost 7, with 6 bases in between. This CDR3 is 12 amino acids long. Here the CDR3 DNA reads TGTGCCAGCAGTTACGTCCGGCAGCCCCAGCATTTT. Its translation: CASSYVRQPQHF.

The chain links TRBV2 to TRBJ1-1, with TRBD1 as a possible D gene (5 bases). The CDR3 is 15 amino acids. Germline V gene data show CDR1 as SNHLY and CDR2 as FYNNEI. V shed 3 bases and J shed 3 bases, with 14 bases lying between them. CDR3 DNA sequence: TGTGCCAGCAGTGAGGGGCAGGCGGCCTACACTGAAGCTTTCTTT. Translated, it gives CASSEGQAAYTEAFF.

This clone appeared once. This chain links TRBV6-2 or TRBV6-3 with TRBJ1-5; D uncertain. The V gene's germline CDR1 is MNHEY and CDR2 SVGEGT. V was cut by 3 bases and J by 1 base, with 4 bases left in between. The CDR3 has 13 residues. The CDR3 reads CASSYRSNQPQHF. As DNA, the CDR3 is TGTGCCAGCAGTTATAGAAGCAATCAGCCCCAGCATTTT.

This rearrangement joins TRBV29-1 to TRBJ1-1; maybe TRBD1 (6 bases). This CDR3 is 14 amino acids long. CDR1 and CDR2 (germline): SQVTM, ANQGSEA. Trimming shortened V by 5 bases and J by 3 bases, and 16 bases separated the two germline ends. The CDR3 nucleotides are TGCAGCGTTACTCGTGAGGCAGGGGACACTGAAGCTTTCTTT. This sequence encodes CSVTREAGDTEAFF.

The gene calls are TRBV5-4 and TRBJ2-2; 8 nucleotides align to TRBD2. This CDR3 region has 17 residues. The trim removed 0 bases at V and 4 bases at J, leaving 8 bases unmatched. The germline V gene encodes CDR1 SGHNT and CDR2 YYREEE (reference sequence). The CDR3 region has the DNA TGTGCCAGCAGCTTGGGAGCTAGCGGGTCTTTCACCGGGGAGCTGTTTTTT. Protein: CASSLGASGSFTGELFF. The entire variable domain, with the rest obtained from reference TRBV5-4 and TRBJ2-2, is as follows: ETGVTQSPTHLIKTRGQQVTLRCSSQSGHNTVSWYQQALGQGPQFIFQYYREEENGRGNFPPRFSGLQFPNYSSELNVNALELDDSALYLCASSLGASGSFTGELFFGEGSRLTVL.

The table lists this clone with a count of one. The J gene is TRBJ1-2, the V gene TRBV29-1, with D hard to call. In germline, CDR1 is SQVTM, CDR2 ANQGSEA. The V end lost 4 bases, the J end lost 4 bases, and 7 bases lay between the germline ends. CDR3 size: 11 residues. The CDR3 bases are TGCAGCGTTGGGGGAGCCTATGGCTACACCTTC. Translating it yields CSVGGAYGYTF.

This clone was seen more than once but under ten times. The V call is TRBV5-1, the J call TRBJ1-2; 10 bases map to TRBD1. Trimming cost V 4 bases and J 2 bases; bases outside gene matches: 8. This CDR3 is 16 amino acids long. Germline V gene data show CDR1 as SGHRS and CDR2 as YFSETQ. The CDR3 sequence: CASSPDRGQGNYGYTF. The CDR3 nucleotides are TGCGCCAGCAGCCCCGACAGGGGGCAGGGAAACTATGGCTACACCTTC.

The V call is TRBV5-1, the J call TRBJ1-3; 7 positions match TRBD1. V lost 0 bases to trimming and J lost 6 bases; unmatched junction nucleotides: 6. Looked up from germline, CDR1 is SGHRS and CDR2 is YFSETQ. CDR3 size: 15 residues. DNA of the CDR3: TGCGCCAGCAGCTTGGCCGGGCAGGGGGAAAACACCATATATTTT. It translates to CASSLAGQGENTIYF.

The rearrangement links TRBV18 to TRBJ2-3; 7 bases match TRBD2. The CDR3 covers 15 residues. CDR1 KGHSH and CDR2 LQKENI come from the germline V gene. J gave up 0 bases and V 3 bases, and 3 bases lay outside the gene matches. The chain's CDR3 is CASSPRTRSTDTQYF. Written as DNA, the CDR3 is TGTGCCAGCTCACCCCGGACTAGGAGCACAGATACGCAGTATTTT.

This clone is a singleton in its sample. The rearrangement joins TRBV2 to TRBJ1-3, with unresolved D. V lost 1 base and J 8 bases, leaving 6 bases between the germline ends. Germline CDR1 is SNHLY and CDR2 is FYNNEI. The CDR3 extends over 12 amino acids. DNA for the CDR3: TGTGCCAGCAGTGAAGGGGCCGACACCATATATTTT. Protein product: CASSEGADTIYF.

A few counts support this clone. This chain links TRBV18 with TRBJ1-6; D is uncertain. Germline-derived CDR1 and CDR2 are KGHSH and LQKENI. This CDR3 is built from 20 residues. The ends were cut back, 6 bases at V and 0 bases at J, with 24 bases in the middle. CDR3 DNA sequence: TGTGCCAGCTCGCGCCAGGCGACCCGCGTAACGAGCTCCTATAATTCACCCCTCCACTTT. Translated: CASSRQATRVTSSYNSPLHF.